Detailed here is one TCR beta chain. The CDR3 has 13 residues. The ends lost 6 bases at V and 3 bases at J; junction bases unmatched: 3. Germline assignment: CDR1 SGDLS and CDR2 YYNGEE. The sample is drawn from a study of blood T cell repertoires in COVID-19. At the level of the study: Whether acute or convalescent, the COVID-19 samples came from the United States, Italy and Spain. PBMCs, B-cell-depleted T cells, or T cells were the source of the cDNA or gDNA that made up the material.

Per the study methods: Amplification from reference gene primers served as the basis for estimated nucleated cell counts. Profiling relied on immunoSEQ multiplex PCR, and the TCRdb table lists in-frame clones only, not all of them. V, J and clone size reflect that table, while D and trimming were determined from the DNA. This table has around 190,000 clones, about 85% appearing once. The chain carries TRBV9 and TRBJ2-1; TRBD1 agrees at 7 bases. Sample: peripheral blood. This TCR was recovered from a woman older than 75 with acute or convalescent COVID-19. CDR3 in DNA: TGTGCCAGCACCCGGGACAGCTACAATGAGCAGTTCTTC. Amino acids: CASTRDSYNEQFF. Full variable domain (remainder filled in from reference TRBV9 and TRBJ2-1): DSGVTQTPKHLITATGQRVTLRCSPRSGDLSVYWYQQSLDQGLQFLIQYYNGEERAKGNILERFSAQQFPDLHSELNLSSLELGDSALYFCASTRDSYNEQFFGPGTRLTVL.